These 20 T cell receptor beta chains share one sample of origin, sequenced in a study of identical twins (dated by TCRdb to the mid-2010s). The library was built by means of 5' RACE. Reads for this sample came from an Illumina HiSeq 2000. In TCRdb, the public reads were trimmed at Q25 with fastp and aligned with MiXCR, with productive beta chains retained. Rows merge per CDR3 protein into single entries with the most common DNA and genes. Recorded for this sample are roughly 250,000 distinct CDR3 sequences; about 7% of them occurred a single time. The ten largest clones capture approximately 3.7% of the sample. This sample also belongs to another study, concerning yellow fever vaccine responses in identical twins.

Sequencing was performed on memory (CD45RO+) T cells sorted from blood. The cell subset or site label corresponds to: CD45RO+ enriched T cells. These TCRs come from a woman under 30 in good health.

This clonotype has at least ten counts. V and J are TRBV12-3 or TRBV12-4 and TRBJ2-2; D is perhaps TRBD2 (6 bases). The CDR3 loop spans 15 amino acids. The germline V and J ends were trimmed by 10 bases and 0 bases, with 15 bases remaining between them. Here the CDR3 DNA reads TGTGCCACCGGGGGTATCGGGACGAACACCGGGGAGCTGTTTTTT. Encoded protein: CATGGIGTNTGELFF.

This clonotype has just a few counts. The chain has TRBV5-1 and TRBJ1-4, with D maybe TRBD1 (5 bases). V dropped 0 bases and J dropped 4 bases, with 10 bases sitting between them. Germline lookup yields CDR1 SGHRS and CDR2 YFSETQ. The CDR3 sequence is 15 residues long. DNA for the CDR3: TGCGCCAGCAGCTTGGGGGACGGATTTAATGAAAAACTGTTTTTT. Amino acids: CASSLGDGFNEKLFF.

This clonotype was detected a few times. The chain has TRBV20-1 and TRBJ2-1; D uncertain. Germline lookup yields CDR1 DFQATT and CDR2 SNEGSKA (reference sequence). The length of the CDR3 is 14 residues. The V gene lost 5 bases and the J gene lost 0 bases, with 11 bases spanning the gap. The CDR3 loop reads CSADGRSSYNEQFF. DNA of the CDR3: TGCAGTGCTGACGGACGGAGCTCCTACAATGAGCAGTTCTTC.

This clonotype showed up just a few times. The chain carries TRBV21-1 and TRBJ1-5. TRBV21-1 is recorded as a pseudogene. This CDR3 is built from 16 residues. The CDR3 DNA reads as TGTGCCAGCAGCAAAGCGCTTTATGAGTATCGTCAGCCCCAGCATTTT. Residues: CASSKALYEYRQPQHF.

At least ten counts were recorded for this clonotype. CDR3 amino acids: CASSPSLTFSYNEQFF. CDR3 DNA sequence: TGTGCCAGCAGCCCTAGTCTAACATTCTCCTACAATGAGCAGTTCTTC. The V call is TRBV7-3, the J call TRBJ2-1; D is undetermined. With 5 bases removed from V and 0 bases from J, the gap between germline ends came to 14 bases. This CDR3 has 16 amino acids. Germline V gene lookup returns CDR1 SGHTA and CDR2 FQGTGA. The complete variable domain, with remaining parts taken from reference TRBV7-3 and TRBJ2-1, reads GAGVSQTPSNKVTEKGKYVELRCDPISGHTALYWYRQSLGQGPEFLIYFQGTGAADDSGLPNDRFFAVRPEGSVSTLKIQRTERGDSAVYLCASSPSLTFSYNEQFFGPGTRLTVL.

This clonotype was recorded at least ten times. The chain carries TRBV5-1 and TRBJ1-2, with TRBD1 matching 11 bases. The CDR3 extends over 15 amino acids. Germline CDR1 SGHRS, CDR2 YFSETQ. V dropped 4 bases and J dropped 4; count of bases not matched to a gene: 6. The CDR3 DNA follows: TGCGCCAGCAGCCCGGGACAGGGGGGAAGCTATGGCTACACCTTC. Amino acids: CASSPGQGGSYGYTF.

The V and J genes are TRBV11-2 and TRBJ2-7; D ambiguous. With 1 base removed from V and 1 base from J, the gap between germline ends came to 11 bases. Germline V gives CDR1 SGHAT, CDR2 FQNNGV. The CDR3 loop spans 15 amino acids. CDR3 bases: TGTGCCAGCAGCTTAGCCACAACACATTCCTACGAGCAGTACTTC. It translates to CASSLATTHSYEQYF.

This clonotype was counted many times. The chain uses TRBV12-3 or TRBV12-4 and TRBJ2-2; D is unclear. The V end lost 6 bases, the J end lost 7 bases, and 15 bases lay between the germline ends. This CDR3 comprises 14 residues. The CDR3 coding sequence is TGTGCCAGCAGCCCCCAGATGCCATACGGGGAGCTGTTTTTT. Its protein is CASSPQMPYGELFF.

This clonotype has just a few counts. The chain combines TRBV27 with TRBJ2-5, with 7 bases that match TRBD2. The CDR3 runs 15 residues. With V trimmed by 5 bases and J by 5 bases, 11 bases remained unmatched. The germline V gene has CDR1 MNHEY and CDR2 SMNVEV (reference sequence). The CDR3 protein is CASSDTTSARETQYF. The CDR3 nucleotides are TGTGCCAGCAGTGACACCACTAGCGCCCGGGAGACCCAGTACTTC.

This clonotype was found many times. This sequence joins TRBV10-3 and TRBJ1-5; maybe TRBD1 (5 bases). The CDR3 contains 15 residues. Trimming shortened V by 0 bases and J by 8 bases, and 14 bases separated the two germline ends. Germline assignment: CDR1 ENHRY and CDR2 SYGVKD. CDR3 bases: TGTGCCATCAGTGAGTCGGGCCACCGAGGGGAGCCCCAGCATTTT. It specifies CAISESGHRGEPQHF.

The rearrangement uses TRBV19 and TRBJ2-1, with D possibly being TRBD2 (6 bases). The CDR3 spans 14 residues. From germline, CDR1 is LNHDA and CDR2 SQIVND (reference sequence). Trimming shortened V by 3 bases and J by 4 bases, and 10 bases separated the two germline ends. The CDR3 bases are TGTGCCAGTAGTATCTTGGGGACTTACAATGAGCAGTTCTTC. It is translated as CASSILGTYNEQFF.

This clonotype came up a few times. This chain connects TRBV13 to TRBJ2-3, with TRBD2 matching 9 bases. The germline gives CDR1 PRHDT, CDR2 FYEKMQ (reference sequence). This CDR3 is built from 15 residues. V lost 4 bases to trimming and J lost 1 base; unmatched junction nucleotides: 3. CDR3 region: CASSSRLAGTDTQYF. In DNA, the CDR3 is TGTGCCAGCAGCTCCAGACTAGCGGGCACAGATACGCAGTATTTT.

This clonotype was seen only a few times. This rearrangement joins TRBV5-1 to TRBJ2-2; D might be TRBD1 (6 bases). Trimming stripped 4 bases from V and 4 bases from J, with 17 bases between. The germline CDR1 and CDR2 sequences are SGHRS and YFSETQ. The CDR3 runs to 16 residues. The CDR3 loop is CASSLLEGGGTGELFF. CDR3 bases: TGCGCCAGCAGCCTCCTGGAAGGGGGTGGCACCGGGGAGCTGTTTTTT.

The rearrangement joins TRBV18 to TRBJ2-7; 8 bases align to TRBD1. The CDR3 has 13 residues. V was clipped by 4 bases and J by 3 bases; unmatched bases: 2. CDR1 is KGHSH and CDR2 is LQKENI in the germline V gene. The CDR3 DNA reads as TGTGCCAGCTCACAGGGACAGGACTACGAGCAGTACGTC. Translation gives CASSQGQDYEQYV.

This rearrangement joins TRBV5-1 to TRBJ2-3; D might be TRBD1 or TRBD2, each matching 6 bases. V was pared by 4 bases and J by 3 bases, with 15 bases between. Per germline, CDR1 SGHRS and CDR2 YFSETQ. This CDR3 has 15 residues. The CDR3 nucleotides read TGCGCCAGCAGCGCGGGAACAGGGATTACAGATACGCAGTATTTT. It yields the protein CASSAGTGITDTQYF.

The chain recombines TRBV10-3 with TRBJ2-5, with TRBD2 matching 9 bases. V shed 2 bases, J shed 2 bases, and the junction held 15 bases outside the gene matches. CDR3 length: 19 residues. The germline CDR1 and CDR2 sequences are ENHRY and SYGVKD. CDR3 nucleotides: TGTGCCATCAGTGAGACCCTAGCGGGATCCCCCGAAGGGCAAGAGACCCAGTACTTC. Protein product: CAISETLAGSPEGQETQYF.

This clonotype has just a few counts. This sequence joins TRBV5-6 and TRBJ2-3, with TRBD2 as a possible D gene (6 bases). The CDR3 has 14 residues. The V and J ends lost 4 bases and 0 bases respectively, with 9 bases between them. Germline V CDR1 and CDR2: SGHDT, YYEEEE. As DNA, the CDR3 is TGTGCCAGCAGCCTGACTAGGAGCACAGATACGCAGTATTTT. Translating it yields CASSLTRSTDTQYF.

This clonotype has only a few counts. V usage is TRBV7-6 and J usage is TRBJ2-3; no clear D. The germline gives CDR1 SGHVS, CDR2 FNYEAQ. Trimming pared 6 bases from V and 4 bases from J, leaving 8 bases between. The CDR3 totals 12 residues. This chain's CDR3 is CASRDQSDTQYF. The CDR3 nucleotides read TGTGCCAGCAGGGATCAATCAGATACGCAGTATTTT.

The chain is built from TRBV11-2 and TRBJ2-1, with 8 bases that match TRBD2. The CDR3 runs to 19 residues. Germline V CDR1 and CDR2: SGHAT, FQNNGV. Losses at the gene ends were 4 bases for V and 3 bases for J; bases not matched to a gene: 17. The CDR3: CASSSYGLSGTRLYNEQFF. The CDR3 DNA follows: TGTGCCAGCAGCTCTTACGGCCTTTCCGGGACTAGACTCTACAATGAGCAGTTCTTC.

This clonotype came up many times. The gene calls are TRBV7-9 and TRBJ1-2, with unresolved D. Germline V lookup: CDR1 SEHNR, CDR2 FQNEAQ (reference sequence). The CDR3 covers 16 residues. V was shortened by 1 base and J by 5 bases, with 17 bases between the two germline ends. The CDR3 is CASSLGGRPPAYGYTF. CDR3 coding DNA: TGTGCCAGCAGCTTAGGGGGTCGGCCGCCGGCTTATGGCTACACCTTC.